This is a list of T cell receptor beta chains from one sample in a study of human T cells and chemical hapten exposure. TCRdb re-called the RACE reads with MiXCR, one entry per CDR3 protein. The sample holds roughly 380,000 distinct CDR3 sequences, under 6.5% seen once. The sequencing used whole blood, collected in connection with sensitization to the hapten diphenylcyclopropenone (DPC). All receptors come from a young woman with alopecia areata. Some clones in this sample may be carry-over from other donors' samples. Each CDR3 is given with its conserved first and last residue. Fields, in order: clone size, J gene, D gene, V gene, CDR3 protein, CDR3 DNA. The D gene is left open where the match is weak. Size tells how often a clone was seen (once, few, many) or the class of an expanded clone, and some rows leave it out.

clone size: few
J gene: TRBJ2-3
D gene: TRBD1
V gene: TRBV20-1
CDR3 protein: CSARDRAADTQYF
CDR3 DNA: TGCAGTGCGAGGGACAGGGCGGCAGATACGCAGTATTTT

clone size: .
J gene: TRBJ1-4
D gene: .
V gene: TRBV18
CDR3 protein: CASSPSLQGTNEKLFF
CDR3 DNA: TGTGCCAGCTCACCGTCCCTTCAGGGAACTAATGAAAAACTGTTTTTT

clone size: few
J gene: TRBJ2-5
D gene: .
V gene: TRBV11-2
CDR3 protein: CASSLDLAEPTWTQYF
CDR3 DNA: TGTGCCAGCAGCTTAGATCTCGCGGAGCCCACTTGGACCCAGTACTTC

clone size: many
J gene: TRBJ1-2
D gene: .
V gene: TRBV6-1
CDR3 protein: CANRGGPGLYGYTF
CDR3 DNA: TGTGCCAACAGAGGGGGACCGGGACTTTATGGCTACACCTTC

clone size: few
J gene: TRBJ2-7
D gene: TRBD1
V gene: TRBV7-9
CDR3 protein: CASRETGVYEQYF
CDR3 DNA: TGTGCCTCCCGGGAGACAGGGGTTTACGAGCAGTACTTC

clone size: once
J gene: TRBJ2-2
D gene: .
V gene: TRBV20-1
CDR3 protein: CSASALGEIGGELFF
CDR3 DNA: TGCAGTGCTAGTGCGCTAGGGGAAATTGGCGGGGAGCTGTTTTTT

clone size: .
J gene: TRBJ2-5
D gene: .
V gene: TRBV11-3
CDR3 protein: CASSFGRLPEVETQYF
CDR3 DNA: TGTGCCAGCAGCTTCGGGCGACTCCCGGAGGTGGAGACCCAGTACTTC

clone size: many
J gene: TRBJ2-1
D gene: TRBD1
V gene: TRBV9
CDR3 protein: CASSIGQGSNEQFF
CDR3 DNA: TGTGCCAGCAGCATCGGACAGGGAAGCAATGAGCAGTTCTTC

clone size: few
J gene: TRBJ2-7
D gene: .
V gene: TRBV7-9
CDR3 protein: CASSRDSLSSEQYF
CDR3 DNA: TGTGCCAGCAGCCGGGACTCCCTCTCGTCCGAGCAGTACTTC

clone size: few
J gene: TRBJ1-1
D gene: .
V gene: TRBV12-3/TRBV12-4
CDR3 protein: CASSLAPTIGTEAFF
CDR3 DNA: TGTGCCAGCAGTTTAGCGCCTACCATCGGCACTGAAGCTTTCTTT

clone size: .
J gene: TRBJ2-3
D gene: TRBD2
V gene: TRBV5-1
CDR3 protein: CASSQLSGVKRDTQYF
CDR3 DNA: TGCGCCAGCAGTCAGCTTAGCGGGGTGAAGCGAGATACGCAGTATTTT

clone size: few
J gene: TRBJ2-5
D gene: TRBD1
V gene: TRBV6-2/TRBV6-3
CDR3 protein: CASIKGAHSEETQYF
CDR3 DNA: TGTGCCAGCATCAAGGGGGCGCACTCAGAGGAGACCCAGTACTTC

clone size: many
J gene: TRBJ2-3
D gene: .
V gene: TRBV6-1
CDR3 protein: CASILGRGGDTQYF
CDR3 DNA: TGTGCCAGCATCCTCGGCCGGGGAGGAGATACGCAGTATTTT

clone size: few
J gene: TRBJ2-6
D gene: .
V gene: TRBV9
CDR3 protein: CASSVEYSPGANVLTF
CDR3 DNA: TGTGCCAGCAGCGTAGAGTACAGTCCTGGGGCCAACGTCCTGACTTTC

clone size: many
J gene: TRBJ1-1
D gene: TRBD1
V gene: TRBV6-1
CDR3 protein: CASSPPRGLRIPLMNTEAFF
CDR3 DNA: TGTGCCAGCAGTCCCCCGAGGGGGCTGAGGATTCCACTGATGAACACTGAAGCTTTCTTT

clone size: many
J gene: TRBJ2-7
D gene: .
V gene: TRBV10-3
CDR3 protein: CAISESSDGPYEQYF
CDR3 DNA: TGTGCCATCAGTGAGTCGAGTGACGGGCCCTACGAGCAGTACTTC

clone size: many
J gene: TRBJ1-5
D gene: TRBD1
V gene: TRBV18
CDR3 protein: CASSPTGPEEPQHF
CDR3 DNA: TGTGCCAGCTCGCCGACAGGGCCCGAGGAGCCCCAGCATTTT

clone size: many
J gene: TRBJ1-5
D gene: .
V gene: TRBV6-6
CDR3 protein: CASREGRPNQPQHF
CDR3 DNA: TGTGCCAGCAGGGAGGGTCGACCGAATCAGCCCCAGCATTTT

clone size: .
J gene: TRBJ1-6
D gene: .
V gene: TRBV12-3/TRBV12-4
CDR3 protein: CASNRSGGGSNSPLHF
CDR3 DNA: TGTGCCAGCAATAGAAGCGGGGGTGGAAGTAATTCACCCCTCCACTTT

clone size: few
J gene: TRBJ2-3
D gene: .
V gene: TRBV20-1
CDR3 protein: CSAATTGFFKSTDTQYF
CDR3 DNA: TGCAGTGCTGCGACGACAGGTTTTTTTAAGAGCACAGATACGCAGTATTTT

clone size: few
J gene: TRBJ2-3
D gene: TRBD2
V gene: TRBV5-6
CDR3 protein: CASSLPTTSGRTDTQYF
CDR3 DNA: TGTGCCAGCAGCTTGCCCACGACTAGCGGTCGCACAGATACGCAGTATTTT

clone size: few
J gene: TRBJ1-4
D gene: .
V gene: TRBV10-3
CDR3 protein: CATLKGEGGINEKLFF
CDR3 DNA: TGTGCCACCCTCAAGGGAGAGGGTGGGATTAATGAAAAACTGTTTTTT

clone size: many
J gene: TRBJ2-3
D gene: TRBD1
V gene: TRBV9
CDR3 protein: CASSVGGTVGTDTQYF
CDR3 DNA: TGTGCCAGCAGCGTAGGGGGGACAGTAGGCACAGATACGCAGTATTTT

clone size: few
J gene: TRBJ2-1
D gene: .
V gene: TRBV2
CDR3 protein: CASWDLNLGEQFF
CDR3 DNA: TGTGCCAGTTGGGACCTCAACTTGGGTGAGCAGTTCTTC

clone size: few
J gene: TRBJ2-3
D gene: .
V gene: TRBV5-1
CDR3 protein: CASSDRGLADTQYF
CDR3 DNA: TGCGCCAGCAGCGACAGAGGGTTAGCAGATACGCAGTATTTT

clone size: few
J gene: TRBJ1-1
D gene: .
V gene: TRBV6-2/TRBV6-3
CDR3 protein: CASSRPGQMNTEAFF
CDR3 DNA: TGTGCCAGCAGTCGCCCCGGACAGATGAACACTGAAGCTTTCTTT

clone size: few
J gene: TRBJ2-3
D gene: TRBD2
V gene: TRBV29-1
CDR3 protein: CSVTSGGTADTQYF
CDR3 DNA: TGCAGCGTTACTAGCGGGGGGACGGCAGATACGCAGTATTTT

clone size: few
J gene: TRBJ2-1
D gene: TRBD2
V gene: TRBV6-2/TRBV6-3
CDR3 protein: CASKVTSGGGEQFF
CDR3 DNA: TGTGCCAGCAAAGTTACCAGCGGGGGGGGTGAGCAGTTCTTC

clone size: many
J gene: TRBJ1-4
D gene: .
V gene: TRBV20-1
CDR3 protein: CSARVLNEKLFF
CDR3 DNA: TGCAGTGCCAGGGTCCTTAATGAAAAACTGTTTTTT

clone size: few
J gene: TRBJ2-7
D gene: .
V gene: TRBV20-1
CDR3 protein: CSALRPEGRKREQYF
CDR3 DNA: TGCAGTGCTCTTAGACCGGAGGGCAGGAAGAGGGAGCAGTACTTC

clone size: few
J gene: TRBJ2-3
D gene: TRBD1
V gene: TRBV9
CDR3 protein: CASSVSQQGALTTDTQYF
CDR3 DNA: TGTGCCAGCAGCGTGTCACAACAGGGGGCCCTCACCACAGATACGCAGTATTTT

clone size: .
J gene: TRBJ2-3
D gene: .
V gene: TRBV14
CDR3 protein: CASSPPKTGGGTDTQYF
CDR3 DNA: TGTGCCAGCAGCCCCCCAAAGACAGGAGGAGGCACAGATACGCAGTATTTT

clone size: many
J gene: TRBJ2-3
D gene: .
V gene: TRBV7-9
CDR3 protein: CASSLDSLTDTQYF
CDR3 DNA: TGTGCCAGCAGCTTGGACAGCCTCACAGATACGCAGTATTTT

clone size: few
J gene: TRBJ2-3
D gene: .
V gene: TRBV2
CDR3 protein: CASSVGVDSDTQYF
CDR3 DNA: TGTGCCAGCAGTGTGGGAGTAGATTCAGATACGCAGTATTTT

clone size: few
J gene: TRBJ2-5
D gene: .
V gene: TRBV2
CDR3 protein: CASSGGEETQYF
CDR3 DNA: TGTGCCAGCAGTGGGGGGGAAGAGACCCAGTACTTC

clone size: many
J gene: TRBJ1-1
D gene: .
V gene: TRBV20-1
CDR3 protein: CSAPQRGIEAFF
CDR3 DNA: TGCAGTGCCCCTCAGAGGGGGATCGAAGCTTTCTTT

clone size: many
J gene: TRBJ1-1
D gene: TRBD1
V gene: TRBV28
CDR3 protein: CASRDTNRGNTEAFF
CDR3 DNA: TGTGCCAGCAGGGACACCAACAGGGGTAACACTGAAGCTTTCTTT

clone size: many
J gene: TRBJ1-5
D gene: .
V gene: TRBV6-2/TRBV6-3
CDR3 protein: CASRTEQPQHF
CDR3 DNA: TGTGCCAGCAGGACAGAGCAGCCCCAGCATTTT

clone size: many
J gene: TRBJ1-6
D gene: TRBD1
V gene: TRBV20-1
CDR3 protein: CSARMVQGGNSPLHF
CDR3 DNA: TGCAGTGCTAGAATGGTTCAGGGGGGGAATTCACCCCTCCACTTT